The T cell receptor (beta chain) described here comes from a study of immune heterogeneity within non-small cell lung tumors. Regarding the study as a whole: Local tumor mutational burden, with an R of about 0.31, correlated moderately but significantly with local T-cell clonality. There were identical dominant CDR3 beta clonotypes recurring across tumor sites within a patient, together with site-unique high-frequency clones.

Bulk tumor genomic DNA (around 660 ng per sample) served as template. The authors collected several far-apart biopsies from each primary tumor during surgery. These patients got curative surgery after being newly diagnosed with untreated non-small cell lung cancer. The TCR beta CDR3 region underwent multiplex PCR amplification with 32 V and 13 J primers. In TCRdb, the multiplex PCR reads were re-called with MiXCR into one record per CDR3 protein. Counted here are around 2,500 distinct CDR3 sequences, about 15% occurring once; the ten biggest clones make up around 20%. The CDR3 sequence is 15 residues long. Germline CDR1 GTSNPN, CDR2 SVGIG (reference sequence). Comment on this clonotype: Antigen specificity is unknown. This may be a read error, as it is one base from a much larger clone.

The receptor was isolated from a female donor with non-small cell lung cancer. What was sequenced was lung tumor tissue. The V and J genes are TRBV30 and TRBJ2-5; tentative D call: TRBD1 (5 bases). The CDR3 sequence is CAWGVRGTLQETQYF. CDR3 sequence (DNA): TGTGCCTGGGGTGTAAGGGGAACACTTCAAGAGACCCAGTACTTC.